Listed below are T cell receptor beta chains from one sample, sequenced in a study of T cell responses to AZD1222 COVID-19 vaccine. Data came from immunoSEQ multiplex PCR; TCRdb stores just in-frame clones and leaves some out. Among more than 100,000 clones listed, roughly 90% were seen once. The sample consisted of peripheral blood, taken on day 0 of AZD1222 vaccination. Every receptor here comes from an adult in good health. The CDR3 runs from the conserved cysteine through the conserved F or W. The order of the fields is V gene, J gene, clone size, D gene, CDR3 DNA, CDR3 protein. A D gene is named only where the DNA matches it firmly. Size is stated for part of the rows, as once, few or many counts, or as a class when the clone is expanded.

TRBV7-2	TRBJ1-2	-	-	TGTGCCAGCAGCTCGTACAGGGTGCCTAACTATGGCTACACCTTC	CASSSYRVPNYGYTF
TRBV28	TRBJ1-2	-	-	TGTGCCAGCCTCAGTGAGCCTTCTAACTATGGCTACACCTTC	CASLSEPSNYGYTF
TRBV27	TRBJ1-1	once	TRBD1	TGTGCCAGCAGTAGGGGGACAGCGAACACTGAAGCTTTCTTT	CASSRGTANTEAFF
TRBV6-5	TRBJ1-6	-	-	TGTGCCAGCAGTCGCCTGGGAGATTCACCCCTCCACTTT	CASSRLGDSPLHF
TRBV28	TRBJ2-5	-	TRBD1	TGTGCCAGCAGTTTCGTTAGGGGGCGCGGTGAAGAGACCCAGTACTTC	CASSFVRGRGEETQYF
TRBV5-8	TRBJ1-1	-	-	TGTGCCAGCAGCTTGGCCGCCCCAGGGGCTAGGGAACAGGGAGCTTTCTTT	CASSLAAPGAREQGAFF
TRBV7-8	TRBJ2-1	-	-	TGTGCCAGCAGCTTACGAAGGACGATCAATGAGCAGTTCTTC	CASSLRRTINEQFF
TRBV27	TRBJ2-7	few	-	TGTGCCAGCAGTTTACTAGCGTCTACCTACGAGCAGTACTTC	CASSLLASTYEQYF
TRBV28	TRBJ1-2	-	TRBD1	TGTGCCAGCAGCAAGGGACAGCCTTCTGGCTACACCTTC	CASSKGQPSGYTF
TRBV4-3	TRBJ1-3	-	-	TGCGCCAGCAGCCAAGATTTTTGGCAGGGAGGCAACACCATATATTTT	CASSQDFWQGGNTIYF
TRBV5-8	TRBJ2-7	few	-	TGTGCCAGCAGCGCCCGGGGTTTGGGGTTTTCCTACGAGCAGTACTTC	CASSARGLGFSYEQYF
TRBV14	TRBJ1-2	-	-	TGTGCCAGCAGCCAAGTACCGCGGACGGCTTATGGCTACACCTTC	CASSQVPRTAYGYTF
TRBV4-1	TRBJ2-2	few	-	TGCGCCAGCAGCCAAGTTGTGGGGGCGGCCACCGGGGAGCTGTTTTTT	CASSQVVGAATGELFF
TRBV4-1	TRBJ2-7	-	-	TGCGCCAGCAGCCAAGATTCCGGGGGCGAGCAGTACTTC	CASSQDSGGEQYF
TRBV19	TRBJ1-2	-	TRBD1	TGTGCCAGTAGTTGGACAGGGGATGGCTACACCTTC	CASSWTGDGYTF
TRBV20-1	TRBJ1-2	-	-	TGCAGTGCTGGGGCTGCATATGGCTACACCTTC	CSAGAAYGYTF
TRBV7-2	TRBJ2-3	-	TRBD2	TGTGCCAGCAGCCGGGGGGTTGGTAGCGGGGATACGCAGTATTTT	CASSRGVGSGDTQYF
TRBV28	TRBJ1-2	-	TRBD1	TGTGCCAGCAGTTTTTTGACAGGGAATGGCTACACCTTC	CASSFLTGNGYTF
TRBV7-9	TRBJ2-1	-	-	TGTGCCAGCAGCTTAGCGGTCTCCTACAATGAGCAGTTCTTC	CASSLAVSYNEQFF
TRBV29-1	TRBJ1-1	-	-	TGCAGCGTCCGGCCTCGGACGGCGAACACTGAAGCTTTCTTT	CSVRPRTANTEAFF
TRBV25-1	TRBJ2-7	-	TRBD1	TGTGCCAGCAGTGTTCTATCCGGGACAGGGTTCTACGAGCAGTACTTC	CASSVLSGTGFYEQYF
TRBV11-3	TRBJ2-4	-	-	TGTGCCAGCAGCTCACGGCAGGACAAAAACATTCAGTACTTC	CASSSRQDKNIQYF
TRBV27	TRBJ1-2	-	-	TGTGCCAGCAGTTTTCAGAGAGACTATGGCTACACCTTC	CASSFQRDYGYTF
TRBV10-3	TRBJ1-3	-	-	TGTGCCATCAGTGAGTCCCCCGGGAGAAGCTCTGGAAACACCATATATTTT	CAISESPGRSSGNTIYF
TRBV6-5	TRBJ2-2	-	TRBD1	TGTGCCAGCAGCCTACAGGGGACCGGGGAGCTGTTTTTT	CASSLQGTGELFF
TRBV28	TRBJ2-2	-	-	TGTGCCAGCAGTTGGGGTTTCACTAACACCGGGGAGCTGTTTTTT	CASSWGFTNTGELFF